These 9 T cell receptor beta chains share one sample of origin, sequenced in a study of T cell repertoires in cytomegalovirus infection. Each CDR3 protein is one row after TCRdb ran MiXCR on the reads. Of 650,000 to 900,000 distinct CDR3 sequences in the sample, about 27% were seen once. Antigens of these TCRs are unknown. Sample: cultured CD8+ T cells from PBMCs, taken from culture after CMV antigen stimulation. These receptors came from a human donor in good health (CMV status not recorded). Some clones in this sample may be carry-over from other donors' samples.

This clonotype occurred many times. The gene calls are TRBV7-8 and TRBJ2-2; 10 nucleotides align to TRBD2. CDR1 and CDR2 (germline): SGHVS, FQNEAQ. CDR3 length: 13 residues. V lost 11 bases to trimming and J lost 5 bases; unmatched junction nucleotides: 5. Written as DNA, the CDR3 is TGTGCCGGTAGCGGGGGGCTGACCGGGGAGCTGTTTTTT. The encoded protein is CAGSGGLTGELFF. Looking up the rest from reference TRBV7-8 and TRBJ2-2 gives the full variable domain: GAGVSQSPRYKVAKRGQDVALRCDPISGHVSLFWYQQALGQGPEFLTYFQNEAQLDKSGLPSDRFFAERPEGSVSTLKIQRTQQEDSAVYLCAGSGGLTGELFFGEGSRLTVL.

The CDR3 DNA reads as TGTGCCACCCGGGACAGGGACCACACTGAAGCTTTCTTT. Amino acid sequence: CATRDRDHTEAFF. The rearrangement uses TRBV19 and TRBJ1-1, with TRBD1 identical over 9 bases. V dropped 10 bases and J dropped 3; count of bases not matched to a gene: 6. The CDR3 extends over 13 amino acids. Germline loops: CDR1 LNHDA, CDR2 SQIVND (reference sequence).

The chain employs TRBV5-1 and TRBJ2-1; the match to TRBD2 covers 13 bases. This CDR3 spans 14 amino acids. CDR1 and CDR2 (germline): SGHRS, YFSETQ. V trimming: 3 bases; J trimming: 8 bases; junction bases outside the gene matches: 2. CDR3 DNA: TGCGCCAGCAGCTCCGGGACTAGCGGGGATGAGCAGTTCTTC. This translates into CASSSGTSGDEQFF.

This clonotype turned up a few times. The genes are TRBV12-3 or TRBV12-4 and TRBJ2-5; tentatively, D is TRBD1 or TRBD2 (5 bases each). The V and J ends lost 3 bases and 0 bases respectively, with 11 bases between them. This CDR3 comprises 15 residues. In DNA form, the CDR3 reads TGTGCCAGCAGTTTTCAGGGAGAGTACCAAGAGACCCAGTACTTC. Its protein is CASSFQGEYQETQYF.

This clonotype has only one observation. A much larger clone differs by one base, so this may be a read error. The chain recombines TRBV7-2 with TRBJ2-7; D is possibly TRBD1 (6 bases). Trimming removed 0 bases at V and 8 bases at J, with 14 bases between. This CDR3 contains 14 residues. CDR1 is SGHTA, CDR2 FQGNSA, per germline. The CDR3 DNA is TGTGCCAGCAGCTTAGCCGACGGGACATACAAGCAGTACGTC. Its protein is CASSLADGTYKQYV.

The genes are TRBV7-9 and TRBJ1-2; D possibly corresponds to TRBD1 (5 bases). Trimming stripped 5 bases from V and 6 bases from J, with 22 bases between. The CDR3 sequence is 16 residues long. Germline V gene data show CDR1 as SEHNR and CDR2 as FQNEAQ (reference sequence). CDR3 in amino acids: CASSHPRDLLEHGYTF. The CDR3 DNA follows: TGTGCCAGCAGCCACCCCCGGGACCTTCTCGAACATGGCTACACCTTC.

In its sample, this clonotype was seen many times. This chain uses TRBV12-3 or TRBV12-4 with TRBJ2-1, with 9 bases matching TRBD2. With V trimmed by 5 bases and J by 2 bases, 10 bases remained unmatched. The CDR3 is 17 residues long. The CDR3 nucleotides read TGTGCCAGCAGTACCTCAAGCGGGGGGTTAACCTACAATGAGCAGTTCTTC. Translating gives CASSTSSGGLTYNEQFF.

This clonotype has more than one count but fewer than ten. This chain joins TRBV2 and TRBJ2-7, with D tentatively TRBD1 or TRBD2 (5 bases each). The CDR3 extends over 16 amino acids. V gave up 5 bases and J gave up 0 bases, with 17 bases separating them. Per the germline V gene, CDR1 is SNHLY and CDR2 is FYNNEI. Here the CDR3 reads CASSPAGTPYSYEQYF. CDR3 in DNA: TGTGCCAGCAGTCCCGCCGGGACCCCCTACTCCTACGAGCAGTACTTC.

This sequence joins TRBV7-8 and TRBJ1-2; no clear D gene. V shed 4 bases and J shed 5 bases, with 11 bases lying between them. The CDR3 totals 13 residues. CDR1 SGHVS and CDR2 FQNEAQ come from the germline V gene. The CDR3 sequence: CASSSSGLYGYTF. As DNA, the CDR3 is TGTGCCAGCAGCTCTTCGGGCCTTTATGGCTACACCTTC.